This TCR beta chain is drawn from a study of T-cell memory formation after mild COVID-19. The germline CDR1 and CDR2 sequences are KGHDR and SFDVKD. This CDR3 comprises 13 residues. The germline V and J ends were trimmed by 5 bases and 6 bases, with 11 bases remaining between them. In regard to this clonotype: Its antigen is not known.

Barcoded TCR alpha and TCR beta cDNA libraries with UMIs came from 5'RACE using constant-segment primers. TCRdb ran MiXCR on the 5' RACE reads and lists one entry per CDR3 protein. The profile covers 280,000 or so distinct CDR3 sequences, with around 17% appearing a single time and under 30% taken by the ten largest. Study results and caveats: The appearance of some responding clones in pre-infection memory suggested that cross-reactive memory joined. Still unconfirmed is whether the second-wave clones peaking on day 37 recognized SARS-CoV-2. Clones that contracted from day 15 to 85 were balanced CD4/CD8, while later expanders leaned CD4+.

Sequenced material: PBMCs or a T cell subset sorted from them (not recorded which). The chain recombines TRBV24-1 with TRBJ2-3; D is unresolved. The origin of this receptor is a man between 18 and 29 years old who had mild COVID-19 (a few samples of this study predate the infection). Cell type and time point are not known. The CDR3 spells CATSGWADDTQYF. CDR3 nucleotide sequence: TGTGCCACCAGTGGCTGGGCAGACGATACGCAGTATTTT.